The next 26 T cell receptor beta chains were all read from a single sample in a study of blood T cell repertoires in COVID-19. Only in-frame clones appear in the TCRdb table, and some are missing; sequencing was by immunoSEQ multiplex PCR. The table records approximately 220,000 clones, 83% of them present only once. Sequencing was performed on PBMCs or T cells enriched from blood (not recorded which). These receptors all come from a middle-aged woman who had been exposed to COVID-19.

This chain connects TRBV5-4 to TRBJ2-5; 8 bases map to TRBD2. After removal of 0 bases from V and 5 bases from J, the junction contained 12 bases not matched to a gene. The germline V gene encodes CDR1 SGHNT and CDR2 YYREEE (reference sequence). The CDR3 totals 17 residues. CDR3 coding DNA: TGTGCCAGCAGCTTGGAGCCAAGCGGGGGTGCTCGGGAGACCCAGTACTTC. The encoded protein is CASSLEPSGGARETQYF.

With respect to this clone: Since no conserved phenylalanine or tryptophan closes the CDR3, a read error is the likely cause. The limits of the CDR3 on the DNA are not certain, so only TCRdb's listed CDR3 is given. The chain has TRBV7-8 and TRBJ1-2. Germline V gene lookup returns CDR1 SGHVS and CDR2 FQNEAQ. 12 amino acids form the CDR3, both terminal residues included. CDR3 sequence reads: CASSLAPGDPVL.

The chain has TRBV27 and TRBJ1-4; 7 bases map to TRBD1. CDR3 length: 19 amino acids. V was pared by 5 bases and J by 0 bases, with 15 bases of the junction left unmatched. Germline CDR1 MNHEY, CDR2 SMNVEV (reference sequence). The CDR3 DNA reads as TGTGCCAGCAGTCCCCACCGGGACAGCAAAACTCCAACTAATGAAAAACTGTTTTTT. Amino acids: CASSPHRDSKTPTNEKLFF.

The table lists this clone with a few counts. The chain employs TRBV30 and TRBJ2-1, with D perhaps TRBD1 (5 bases). V lost 5 bases, J lost 5 bases, and 10 bases lay in between. This CDR3 has 12 amino acids. Germline-derived CDR1 and CDR2 are GTSNPN and SVGIG (reference sequence). The CDR3 here is CAWDSHHNEQFF. The CDR3 DNA is TGTGCCTGGGACAGTCATCACAATGAGCAGTTCTTC.

This clone was found a few times. The chain is built from TRBV30 and TRBJ1-6; TRBD1 might be the D (6 bases). Trimming took 1 base from V and 7 from J, leaving 11 bases between them. Germline V gene lookup returns CDR1 GTSNPN and CDR2 SVGIG (reference sequence). The CDR3 loop spans 14 amino acids. The CDR3 DNA reads as TGTGCCTGGAGTGCGGGGGGCAGCAATTCACCCCTCCACTTT. Translating it yields CAWSAGGSNSPLHF.

The rearrangement links TRBV27 to TRBJ2-2, with a tentative D call TRBD1 (5 bases). Germline lookup yields CDR1 MNHEY and CDR2 SMNVEV (reference sequence). V was pared by 5 bases and J by 2 bases, with 12 bases between. This CDR3 has 15 amino acids. The DNA for the CDR3 is TGTGCCAGCAGTACCTCGACAGTTAACACCGGGGAGCTGTTTTTT. It translates to CASSTSTVNTGELFF.

This clone was counted only a few times. The chain links TRBV7-2 to TRBJ2-7; 12 bases align to TRBD1. Per germline, CDR1 SGHTA and CDR2 FQGNSA. V lost 5 bases, J lost 4 bases, and 6 bases stayed unmatched. The CDR3 has 15 residues. The CDR3 protein is CASSPGQGAGYEQYF. The DNA of the CDR3 is TGTGCCAGCAGCCCGGGACAGGGGGCGGGGTACGAGCAGTACTTC.

This clone appeared a single time. The chain carries TRBV5-1 and TRBJ1-6; D perhaps matches TRBD1 (5 bases). The CDR3 covers 13 residues. V shed 4 bases and J shed 13 bases, with 15 bases lying between them. Germline V lookup: CDR1 SGHRS, CDR2 YFSETQ. CDR3 loop: CASSPAKGNPLHF. The CDR3 DNA follows: TGCGCCAGCAGCCCAGCGAAGGGGAACCCCCTCCACTTT.

The chain links TRBV18 to TRBJ1-1; D is unclear. V lost 3 bases, J lost 1 base, and 12 bases lay in between. The length of the CDR3 is 15 residues. The V gene's germline CDR1 is KGHSH and CDR2 LQKENI. This CDR3 is CASSPLGGSNTEAFF. The CDR3 DNA reads TGTGCCAGCTCACCCCTCGGAGGGTCGAACACTGAAGCTTTCTTT.

CDR3 residues: CASSVDRPNEKLFF. DNA for the CDR3: TGCGCCAGCAGCGTGGACAGGCCTAATGAAAAACTGTTTTTT. This chain links TRBV5-1 with TRBJ1-4, with TRBD1 identical over 7 bases. Germline CDR1 SGHRS, CDR2 YFSETQ. The CDR3 extends over 14 amino acids. The junction had 3 bases not matched to a gene; V was cut back by 4 bases and J by 3 bases. Based on the CDR3 plus reference TRBV5-1 and TRBJ1-4, the full variable domain is KAGVTQTPRYLIKTRGQQVTLSCSPISGHRSVSWYQQTPGQGLQFLFEYFSETQRNKGNFPGRFSGRQFSNSRSEMNVSTLELGDSALYLCASSVDRPNEKLFFGSGTQLSVL.

This clone was counted at least ten times. The chain uses TRBV7-2 and TRBJ1-5; D possibly corresponds to TRBD1 (5 bases). The CDR3 is 16 residues long. V lost 5 bases to trimming and J lost 2 bases, with 16 bases between them. Germline-derived CDR1 and CDR2 are SGHTA and FQGNSA. CDR3 nucleotide sequence: TGTGCCAGCAGCAAGAGCCAGGGTAGAGGCAATCAGCCCCAGCATTTT. Translation: CASSKSQGRGNQPQHF.

This clone has just a few counts. The V call is TRBV9, the J call TRBJ2-7; 7 bases align to TRBD1. The germline V gene encodes CDR1 SGDLS and CDR2 YYNGEE. With V trimmed by 4 bases and J by 1 base, 5 bases remained unmatched. The CDR3 is made up of 14 amino acids. DNA for the CDR3: TGTGCCAGCAGCCTCCGGGACAGATCCTACGAGCAGTACTTC. It codes for CASSLRDRSYEQYF.

This sequence joins TRBV2 and TRBJ2-5; 7 bases agree with TRBD1. V trimming: 5 bases; J trimming: 5 bases; junction bases outside the gene matches: 11. The CDR3 sequence is 15 residues long. The germline V gene has CDR1 SNHLY and CDR2 FYNNEI. CDR3 protein: CASSPDRPRRETQYF. The CDR3 bases are TGTGCCAGCAGTCCGGACAGGCCTAGGCGGGAGACCCAGTACTTC.

V is TRBV2 and J is TRBJ1-1; D remains unclear. The V end was cut by 2 bases, the J end by 1 base, with 11 bases between. The CDR3 totals 15 residues. Germline-derived CDR1 and CDR2 are SNHLY and FYNNEI. The CDR3 region has the DNA TGTGCCAGCAGTGAACTCAGGCAGGAGAACACTGAAGCTTTCTTT. Translation gives CASSELRQENTEAFF.

This rearrangement joins TRBV5-1 to TRBJ2-3; 12 bases line up with TRBD2. CDR1 and CDR2 from the germline V gene are SGHRS and YFSETQ. V shed 4 bases and J 6 bases; nucleotides not matched to a gene: 12. The CDR3 contains 17 residues. The CDR3 spells CASSPNPLAGGQDTQYF. DNA for the CDR3: TGCGCCAGCAGCCCAAACCCCCTAGCGGGGGGGCAGGATACGCAGTATTTT. Using reference TRBV5-1 and TRBJ2-3 for the parts outside the CDR3, the full variable domain is KAGVTQTPRYLIKTRGQQVTLSCSPISGHRSVSWYQQTPGQGLQFLFEYFSETQRNKGNFPGRFSGRQFSNSRSEMNVSTLELGDSALYLCASSPNPLAGGQDTQYFGPGTRLTVL.

CDR3 nucleotide sequence: TGTGCCAGTAGTATAGATGTAGCAGGGGGCACAGATACGCAGTATTTT. This translates into CASSIDVAGGTDTQYF. The rearrangement joins TRBV19 to TRBJ2-3, with D perhaps matching TRBD1 (6 bases). In germline, CDR1 is LNHDA, CDR2 SQIVND (reference sequence). Trimming cost V 0 bases and J 1 base, with 11 bases left between them. CDR3 length equals 16 residues. Full variable domain (missing parts from reference TRBV19 and TRBJ2-3): DGGITQSPKYLFRKEGQNVTLSCEQNLNHDAMYWYRQDPGQGLRLIYYSQIVNDFQKGDIAEGYSVSREKKESFPLTVTSAQKNPTAFYLCASSIDVAGGTDTQYFGPGTRLTVL.

This chain uses TRBV7-8 with TRBJ1-5, with D perhaps matching TRBD1 (5 bases). The CDR3 totals 15 residues. CDR1 and CDR2 from the germline V gene are SGHVS and FQNEAQ. Trimming cost V 1 base and J 4 bases, with 11 bases left between them. The CDR3: CASSLEAGRNQPQHF. In DNA, the CDR3 is TGTGCCAGCAGCTTAGAGGCGGGGCGTAATCAGCCCCAGCATTTT.

V gene TRBV5-1 combines with J gene TRBJ2-5; no reliable D call. CDR3 length: 13 amino acids. Trimming stripped 2 bases from V and 4 bases from J, with 9 bases between. Germline assignment: CDR1 SGHRS and CDR2 YFSETQ. CDR3 in amino acids: CASSFAPGETQYF. The CDR3 DNA sequence: TGCGCCAGCAGCTTTGCTCCGGGAGAGACCCAGTACTTC.

This clone was recorded once. J is TRBJ1-6 and V is TRBV4-3; D is unclear. V gave up 4 bases and J gave up 7 bases, with 14 bases separating them. This CDR3 is 15 amino acids long. The germline V gene encodes CDR1 LGHNA and CDR2 YSLEER. The CDR3 is CASSLGTSGNSPLHF. DNA for the CDR3: TGCGCCAGCAGCCTGGGCACGTCGGGGAATTCACCCCTCCACTTT.

V usage is TRBV6-5 and J usage is TRBJ1-5, with TRBD1 as a possible D gene (5 bases). With 6 bases removed from V and 0 bases from J, the gap between germline ends came to 12 bases. The CDR3 spans 15 residues. The germline V gene has CDR1 MNHEY and CDR2 SVGAGI. The CDR3 sequence is CASRPAGDSNQPQHF. DNA for the CDR3: TGTGCCAGCAGGCCGGCGGGGGATAGCAATCAGCCCCAGCATTTT.

Remarks on this clone: Its ends do not fully match the called genes, so a read error is possible. The rearrangement uses TRBV7-9 and TRBJ1-5; no definite D call. The CDR3 sequence is 12 residues long. Germline-derived CDR1 and CDR2 are SEHNR and FQNEAQ (reference sequence). This CDR3 is CASSASNQPQHF. The CDR3 bases are TGTGCCAGCAGCGCAAGCAACCAGCCCCAGCATTTT.

The CDR3 loop is CASSTTGTNEKLFF. In nucleotides, the CDR3 is TGTGCCAGCAGCACAACAGGGACTAATGAAAAACTGTTTTTT. The rearrangement links TRBV7-6 to TRBJ1-4; maybe TRBD1 (6 bases). The CDR3 is made up of 14 amino acids. Germline V lookup: CDR1 SGHVS, CDR2 FNYEAQ. The V and J ends lost 5 bases and 2 bases respectively, with 9 bases between them. Complete variable domain (other parts from reference TRBV7-6 and TRBJ1-4): GAGVSQSPRYKVTKRGQDVALRCDPISGHVSLYWYRQALGQGPEFLTYFNYEAQQDKSGLPNDRFSAERPEGSISTLTIQRTEQRDSAMYRCASSTTGTNEKLFFGSGTQLSVL.

The CDR3 loop reads CASRPSGRGRGLNNYEQYF. DNA for the CDR3: TGTGCCAGCAGACCATCGGGCAGGGGGCGAGGCCTAAATAACTACGAGCAGTACTTC. This sequence joins TRBV27 and TRBJ2-7, with 8 bases identical to TRBD1. The CDR3 contains 19 residues. Germline assignment: CDR1 MNHEY and CDR2 SMNVEV (reference sequence). Trimming removed 6 bases from V and 3 bases from J; junction bases left unmatched: 22.

The V and J genes are TRBV5-1 and TRBJ1-1, with TRBD1 identical over 9 bases. CDR3 length equals 15 residues. Losses at the gene ends were 4 bases for V and 3 bases for J; bases not matched to a gene: 7. Germline CDR1 is SGHRS and CDR2 is YFSETQ. DNA of the CDR3: TGCGCCAGCAGCCCGGGACAGGGATCTCACACTGAAGCTTTCTTT. Encoded protein: CASSPGQGSHTEAFF.

The chain uses TRBV19 and TRBJ1-2; weak D call: TRBD1 (6 bases). Per germline, CDR1 LNHDA and CDR2 SQIVND (reference sequence). This CDR3 has 14 residues. The V gene lost 5 bases and the J gene lost 0 bases, with 10 bases spanning the gap. This CDR3 reads CASSDRMTNYGYTF. CDR3 DNA: TGTGCCAGTAGTGACAGGATGACTAACTATGGCTACACCTTC.

V and J are TRBV9 and TRBJ2-5, with a possible D match to TRBD1 (6 bases). V gave up 0 bases and J gave up 0 bases, with 9 bases separating them. The CDR3 length is 15 residues. Germline V gene data show CDR1 as SGDLS and CDR2 as YYNGEE. The CDR3 DNA sequence: TGTGCCAGCAGCGTAGATAGGGGGTACCAAGAGACCCAGTACTTC. It specifies CASSVDRGYQETQYF.